The T cell receptor beta chain described here comes from a study of identical twins. Whole-study findings and limits: Out-of-frame alpha sequences common to twins exhibited a surplus of low generation probability. Insertions were fewer in abundant cord blood beta clonotypes, whereas memory repertoires showed none of this pattern. Within monozygotic twins, out-of-frame TCR alpha sharing was underestimated by the models.

A universal primer site was created by template switching, with the cDNA bearing unique molecular identifiers. TCRdb analysed the 5' RACE reads with MiXCR anew, one entry per CDR3 protein. The table shows roughly 710,000 distinct CDR3 sequences, with 5.5% to 7.5% occurring only once. This CDR3 comprises 15 residues. J gave up 4 bases and V 6 bases, and 11 bases lay outside the gene matches. Germline values: CDR1 MNHNS, CDR2 SASEGT. This clonotype has a count of ten or more. The antigen remains unidentified. The specimen was naive T cells sorted from blood. The rearrangement uses TRBV6-1 and TRBJ1-2, with TRBD1 matching over 7 bases. This sequence was found in a man between 18 and 35 years old in good health. The CDR3 DNA sequence: TGTGCCAGCAGCCAGACAGGGAGCTCCGGCTATGGCTACACCTTC. This gives the protein CASSQTGSSGYGYTF.